This T cell receptor beta chain originates from a study of cytomegalovirus exposure and HLA in healthy donors. The donors were members of the roughly 130-subject validation cohort (separate from the approximately 670-subject first cohort). Study conclusions and caveats: Investigators reported more than 150 TCR beta chains as tied to cytomegalovirus. According to a later analysis, TCR clusters from the first cohort tended to co-occur in the 90 to 150 validation repertoires.

The CDR3 extends over 13 amino acids. The V and J ends lost 2 bases and 0 bases respectively, with 8 bases between them. The germline gives CDR1 SQVTM, CDR2 ANQGSEA. TCRdb's table, derived via immunoSEQ multiplex PCR, lists solely in-frame clones and lacks some. Among 150,000 to 180,000 clones listed, 86% were seen once. Remarks on this clone: Its antigen is currently unknown.

Sequencing was carried out using PBMCs. The chain couples TRBV29-1 to TRBJ2-7, with D perhaps matching TRBD1 (5 bases). The clonotype comes from a man between 18 and 35 years old in good health and CMV-seropositive. The CDR3 here is CSVEQGNSYEQYF. CDR3 DNA sequence: TGCAGCGTTGAACAGGGTAACTCCTACGAGCAGTACTTC.